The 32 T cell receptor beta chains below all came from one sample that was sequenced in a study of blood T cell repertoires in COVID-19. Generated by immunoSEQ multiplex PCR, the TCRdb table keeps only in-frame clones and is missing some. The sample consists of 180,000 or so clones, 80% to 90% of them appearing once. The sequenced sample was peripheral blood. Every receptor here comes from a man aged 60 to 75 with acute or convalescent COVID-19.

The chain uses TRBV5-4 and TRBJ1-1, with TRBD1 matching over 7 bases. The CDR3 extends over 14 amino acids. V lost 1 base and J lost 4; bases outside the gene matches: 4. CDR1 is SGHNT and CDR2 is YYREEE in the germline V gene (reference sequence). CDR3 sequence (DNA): TGTGCCAGCAGCTTGAGGAGGGGGCTCACTGAAGCTTTCTTT. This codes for CASSLRRGLTEAFF.

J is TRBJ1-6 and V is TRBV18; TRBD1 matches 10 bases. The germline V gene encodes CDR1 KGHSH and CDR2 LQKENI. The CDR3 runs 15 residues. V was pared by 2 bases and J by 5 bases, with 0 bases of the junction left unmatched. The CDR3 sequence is CASSPGTGDNSPLHF. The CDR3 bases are TGTGCCAGCTCACCAGGGACAGGGGATAATTCACCCCTCCACTTT. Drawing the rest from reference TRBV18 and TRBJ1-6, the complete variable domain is NAGVMQNPRHLVRRRGQEARLRCSPMKGHSHVYWYRQLPEEGLKFMVYLQKENIIDESGMPKERFSAEFPKEGPSILRIQQVVRGDSAAYFCASSPGTGDNSPLHFGNGTRLTVT.

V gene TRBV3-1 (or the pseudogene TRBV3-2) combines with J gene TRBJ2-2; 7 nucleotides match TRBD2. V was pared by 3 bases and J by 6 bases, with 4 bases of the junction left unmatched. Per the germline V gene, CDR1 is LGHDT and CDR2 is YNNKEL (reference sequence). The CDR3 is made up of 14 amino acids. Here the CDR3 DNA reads TGTGCCAGCAGCCAGTTGACTAGCTCCGGGGAGCTGTTTTTT. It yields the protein CASSQLTSSGELFF.

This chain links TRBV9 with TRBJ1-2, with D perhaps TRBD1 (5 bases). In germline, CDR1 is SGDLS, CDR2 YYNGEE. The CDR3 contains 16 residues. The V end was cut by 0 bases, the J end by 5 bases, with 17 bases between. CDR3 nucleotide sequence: TGTGCCAGCAGCGTAGGGCCCCCCGGGGGGGGGTATGGCTACACCTTC. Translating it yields CASSVGPPGGGYGYTF.

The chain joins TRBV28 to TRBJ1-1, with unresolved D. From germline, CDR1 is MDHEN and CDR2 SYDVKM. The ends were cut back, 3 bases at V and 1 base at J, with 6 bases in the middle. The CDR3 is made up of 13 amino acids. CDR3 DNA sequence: TGTGCCAGCAGTTTCCCAGAGAACACTGAAGCTTTCTTT. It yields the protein CASSFPENTEAFF.

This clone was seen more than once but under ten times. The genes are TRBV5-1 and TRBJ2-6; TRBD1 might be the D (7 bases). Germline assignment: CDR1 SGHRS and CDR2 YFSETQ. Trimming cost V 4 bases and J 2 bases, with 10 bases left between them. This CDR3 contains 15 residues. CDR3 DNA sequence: TGCGCCAGCAGCCAGGGGGGTCCTGGGGCCAACGTCCTGACTTTC. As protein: CASSQGGPGANVLTF.

CDR3 nucleotide sequence: TGCAGTGCTACGAGGGAGACCCAGTACTTC. It codes for CSATRETQYF. The V gene is TRBV20-1, the J gene TRBJ2-5; D unclear. With 4 bases removed from V and 5 bases from J, the gap between germline ends came to 5 bases. Germline values: CDR1 DFQATT, CDR2 SNEGSKA (reference sequence). The CDR3 sequence is 10 residues long.

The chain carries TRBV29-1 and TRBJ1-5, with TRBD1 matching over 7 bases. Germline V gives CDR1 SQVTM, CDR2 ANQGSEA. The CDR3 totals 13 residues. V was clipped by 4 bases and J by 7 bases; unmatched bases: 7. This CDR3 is CSVAEGASQPQHF. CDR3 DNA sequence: TGCAGCGTTGCTGAGGGGGCGAGCCAGCCCCAGCATTTT.

The CDR3 DNA sequence: TGTGCCAGCAGTTTACGGCCTAGCGGCAACTCCTACGAGCAGTACTTC. It specifies CASSLRPSGNSYEQYF. This chain connects TRBV28 to TRBJ2-7; the match to TRBD2 covers 7 bases. V trimming: 2 bases; J trimming: 0 bases; junction bases outside the gene matches: 7. Germline values: CDR1 MDHEN, CDR2 SYDVKM. There are 16 residues in the CDR3.

The CDR3 region has the DNA TGTGCCAGCAGCCCCCAGTTGGGCCCCTACGAGCAGTACTTC. This codes for CASSPQLGPYEQYF. This sequence joins TRBV9 and TRBJ2-7; D remains unclear. Trimming took 4 bases from V and 2 from J, leaving 13 bases between them. This CDR3 region has 14 residues. CDR1 and CDR2 (germline): SGDLS, YYNGEE.

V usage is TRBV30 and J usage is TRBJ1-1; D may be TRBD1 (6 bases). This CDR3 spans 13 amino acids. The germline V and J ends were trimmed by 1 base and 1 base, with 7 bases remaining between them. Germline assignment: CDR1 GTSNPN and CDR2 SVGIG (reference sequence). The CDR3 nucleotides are TGTGCCTGGAGTGGGGGGCGGAACACTGAAGCTTTCTTT. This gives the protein CAWSGGRNTEAFF.

This chain's CDR3 is CASSPQTGDYGYTF. The CDR3 DNA follows: TGTGCCAGCTCACCTCAGACAGGAGACTATGGCTACACCTTC. The chain uses TRBV18 and TRBJ1-2; D is possibly TRBD1 (6 bases). V was shortened by 3 bases and J by 3 bases, with 11 bases between the two germline ends. The CDR3 is 14 amino acids. The V gene's germline CDR1 is KGHSH and CDR2 LQKENI.

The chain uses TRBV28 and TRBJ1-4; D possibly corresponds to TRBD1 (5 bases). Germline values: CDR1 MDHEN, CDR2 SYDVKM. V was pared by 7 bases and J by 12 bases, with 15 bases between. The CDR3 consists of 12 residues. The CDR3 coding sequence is TGTGCCAGCAACCCAGGGTACCATCAACTGTTTTTT. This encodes CASNPGYHQLFF.

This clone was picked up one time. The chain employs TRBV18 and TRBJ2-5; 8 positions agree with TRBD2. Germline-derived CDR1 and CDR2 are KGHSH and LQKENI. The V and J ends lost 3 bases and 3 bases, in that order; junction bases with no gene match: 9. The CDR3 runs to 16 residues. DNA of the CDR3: TGTGCCAGCTCACCCGTCAAACTAGCGGAAAAAGAGACCCAGTACTTC. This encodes CASSPVKLAEKETQYF.

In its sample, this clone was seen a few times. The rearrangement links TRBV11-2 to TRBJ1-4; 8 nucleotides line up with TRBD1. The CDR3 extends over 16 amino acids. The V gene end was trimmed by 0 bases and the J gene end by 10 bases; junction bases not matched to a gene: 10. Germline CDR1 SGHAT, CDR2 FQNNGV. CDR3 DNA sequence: TGTGCCAGCAGCTTAGATCCTGGCAGGGGGCCTGGAAAACTGTTTTTT. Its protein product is CASSLDPGRGPGKLFF. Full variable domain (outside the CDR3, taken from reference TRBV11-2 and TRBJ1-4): EAGVAQSPRYKIIEKRQSVAFWCNPISGHATLYWYQQILGQGPKLLIQFQNNGVVDDSQLPKDRFSAERLKGVDSTLKIQPAKLEDSAVYLCASSLDPGRGPGKLFFGSGTQLSVL.

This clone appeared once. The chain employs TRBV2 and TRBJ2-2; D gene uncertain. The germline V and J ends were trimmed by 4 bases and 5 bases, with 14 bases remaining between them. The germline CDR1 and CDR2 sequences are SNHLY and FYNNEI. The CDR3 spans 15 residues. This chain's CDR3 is CASSVKESRTGELFF. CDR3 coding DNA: TGTGCCAGCAGTGTGAAGGAGTCGCGAACCGGGGAGCTGTTTTTT.

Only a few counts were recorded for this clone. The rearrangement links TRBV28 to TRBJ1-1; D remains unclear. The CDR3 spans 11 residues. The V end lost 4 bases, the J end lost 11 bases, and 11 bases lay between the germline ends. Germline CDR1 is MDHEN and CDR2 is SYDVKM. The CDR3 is CASSYQVRAFF. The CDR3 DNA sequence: TGTGCCAGCAGTTACCAGGTACGGGCTTTCTTT.

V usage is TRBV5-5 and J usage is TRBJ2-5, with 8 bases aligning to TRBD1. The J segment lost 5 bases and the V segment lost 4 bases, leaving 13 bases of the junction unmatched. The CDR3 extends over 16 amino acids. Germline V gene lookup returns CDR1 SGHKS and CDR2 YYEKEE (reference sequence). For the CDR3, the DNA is TGTGCCAGCAGCCAGTCAGGGGGCCTAGGACTGGAGACCCAGTACTTC. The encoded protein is CASSQSGGLGLETQYF. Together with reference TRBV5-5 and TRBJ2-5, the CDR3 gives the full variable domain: DAGVTQSPTHLIKTRGQQVTLRCSPISGHKSVSWYQQVLGQGPQFIFQYYEKEERGRGNFPDRFSARQFPNYSSELNVNALLLGDSALYLCASSQSGGLGLETQYFGPGTRLLVL.

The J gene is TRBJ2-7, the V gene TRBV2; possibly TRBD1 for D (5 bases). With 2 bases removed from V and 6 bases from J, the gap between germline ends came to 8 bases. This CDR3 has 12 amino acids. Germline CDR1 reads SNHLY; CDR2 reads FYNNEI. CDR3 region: CASSEQGGEQYF. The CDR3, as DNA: TGTGCCAGCAGTGAACAGGGTGGCGAGCAGTACTTC. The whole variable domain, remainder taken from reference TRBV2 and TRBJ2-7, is EPEVTQTPSHQVTQMGQEVILRCVPISNHLYFYWYRQILGQKVEFLVSFYNNEISEKSEIFDDQFSVERPDGSNFTLKIRSTKLEDSAMYFCASSEQGGEQYFGPGTRLTVT.

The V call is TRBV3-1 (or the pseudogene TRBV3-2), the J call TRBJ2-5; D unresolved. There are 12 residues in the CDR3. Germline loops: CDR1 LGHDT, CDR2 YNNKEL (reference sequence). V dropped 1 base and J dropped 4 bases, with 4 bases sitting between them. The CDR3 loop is CASSQALETQYF. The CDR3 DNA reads TGTGCCAGCAGCCAAGCCCTAGAGACCCAGTACTTC.

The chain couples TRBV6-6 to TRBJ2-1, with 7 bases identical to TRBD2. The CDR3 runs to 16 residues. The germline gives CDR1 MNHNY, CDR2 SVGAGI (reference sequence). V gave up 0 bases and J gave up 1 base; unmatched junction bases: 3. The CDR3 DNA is TGTGCCAGCAGTTACTCGGGCGGGAGTTCCTACAATGAGCAGTTCTTC. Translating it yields CASSYSGGSSYNEQFF.

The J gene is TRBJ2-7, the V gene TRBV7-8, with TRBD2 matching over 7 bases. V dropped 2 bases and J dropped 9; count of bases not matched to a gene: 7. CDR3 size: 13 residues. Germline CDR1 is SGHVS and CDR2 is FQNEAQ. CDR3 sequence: CASSLTSDGGQYF. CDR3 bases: TGTGCCAGCAGCTTAACTAGCGATGGGGGGCAGTACTTC.

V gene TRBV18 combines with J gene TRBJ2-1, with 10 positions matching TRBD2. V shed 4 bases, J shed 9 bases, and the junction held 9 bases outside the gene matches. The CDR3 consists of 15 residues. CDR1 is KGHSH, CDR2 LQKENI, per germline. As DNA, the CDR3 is TGTGCCAGCTCACATAGTCTAGCGGGAGTTGGTGAGCAGTTCTTC. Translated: CASSHSLAGVGEQFF.

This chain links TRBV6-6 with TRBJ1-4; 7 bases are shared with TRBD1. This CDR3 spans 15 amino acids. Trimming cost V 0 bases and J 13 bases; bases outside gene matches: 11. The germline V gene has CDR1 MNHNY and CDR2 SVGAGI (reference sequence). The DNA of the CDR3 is TGTGCCAGCAGTTACTCACGGGACAGTGGTTTTGGACTGTTTTTT. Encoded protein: CASSYSRDSGFGLFF.

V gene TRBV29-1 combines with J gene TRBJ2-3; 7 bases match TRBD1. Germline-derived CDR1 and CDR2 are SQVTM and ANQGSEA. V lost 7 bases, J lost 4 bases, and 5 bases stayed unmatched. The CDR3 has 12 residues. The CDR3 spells CSGNRGADTQYF. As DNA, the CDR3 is TGCAGCGGGAACAGGGGAGCAGATACGCAGTATTTT.

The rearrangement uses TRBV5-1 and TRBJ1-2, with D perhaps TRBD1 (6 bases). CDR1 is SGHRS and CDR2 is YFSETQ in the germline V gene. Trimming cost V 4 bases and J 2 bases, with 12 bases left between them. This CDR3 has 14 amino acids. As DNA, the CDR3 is TGCGCCAGCAGCATACACCAGGGGAACTATGGCTACACCTTC. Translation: CASSIHQGNYGYTF.

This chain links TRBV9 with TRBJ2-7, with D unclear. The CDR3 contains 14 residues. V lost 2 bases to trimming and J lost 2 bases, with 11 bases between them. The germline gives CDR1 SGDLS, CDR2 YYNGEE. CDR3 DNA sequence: TGTGCCAGCAGCGTCGGCGGAGCCGCCTACGAGCAGTACTTC. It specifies CASSVGGAAYEQYF.

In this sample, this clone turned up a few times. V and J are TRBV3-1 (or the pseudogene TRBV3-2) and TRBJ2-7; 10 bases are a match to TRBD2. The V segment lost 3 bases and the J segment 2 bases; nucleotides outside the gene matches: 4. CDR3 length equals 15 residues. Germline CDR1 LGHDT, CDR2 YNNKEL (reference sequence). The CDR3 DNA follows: TGTGCCAGCAGCCAGACTAGCGGGCTAACCTACGAGCAGTACTTC. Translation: CASSQTSGLTYEQYF.

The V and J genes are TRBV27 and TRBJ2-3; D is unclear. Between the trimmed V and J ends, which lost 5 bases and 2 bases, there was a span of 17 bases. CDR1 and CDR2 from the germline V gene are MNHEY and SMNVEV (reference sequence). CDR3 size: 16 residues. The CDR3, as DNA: TGTGCCAGCAGTATGAGGATCTGGCGCCCCACAGATACGCAGTATTTT. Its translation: CASSMRIWRPTDTQYF.

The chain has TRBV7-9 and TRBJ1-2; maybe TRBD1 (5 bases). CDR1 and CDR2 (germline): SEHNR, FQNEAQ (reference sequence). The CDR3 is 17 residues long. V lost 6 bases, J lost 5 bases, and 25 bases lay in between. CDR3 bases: TGTGCCAGCAGTTCTACCCCGGGACTCCTGGTATCTTATGGCTACACCTTC. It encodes CASSSTPGLLVSYGYTF.

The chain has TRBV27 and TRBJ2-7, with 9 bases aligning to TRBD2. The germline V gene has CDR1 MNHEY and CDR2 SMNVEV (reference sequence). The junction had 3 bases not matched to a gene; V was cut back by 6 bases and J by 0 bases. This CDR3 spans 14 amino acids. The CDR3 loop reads CASRLAGDSYEQYF. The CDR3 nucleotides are TGTGCCAGCAGATTAGCGGGAGACTCCTACGAGCAGTACTTC.

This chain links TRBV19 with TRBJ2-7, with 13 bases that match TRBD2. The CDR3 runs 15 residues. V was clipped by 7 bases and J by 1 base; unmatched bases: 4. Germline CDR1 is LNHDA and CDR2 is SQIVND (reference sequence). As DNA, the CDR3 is TGTGCCAGTAAAAGGGGACTAGCGGGGTCCTACGAGCAGTACTTC. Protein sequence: CASKRGLAGSYEQYF.